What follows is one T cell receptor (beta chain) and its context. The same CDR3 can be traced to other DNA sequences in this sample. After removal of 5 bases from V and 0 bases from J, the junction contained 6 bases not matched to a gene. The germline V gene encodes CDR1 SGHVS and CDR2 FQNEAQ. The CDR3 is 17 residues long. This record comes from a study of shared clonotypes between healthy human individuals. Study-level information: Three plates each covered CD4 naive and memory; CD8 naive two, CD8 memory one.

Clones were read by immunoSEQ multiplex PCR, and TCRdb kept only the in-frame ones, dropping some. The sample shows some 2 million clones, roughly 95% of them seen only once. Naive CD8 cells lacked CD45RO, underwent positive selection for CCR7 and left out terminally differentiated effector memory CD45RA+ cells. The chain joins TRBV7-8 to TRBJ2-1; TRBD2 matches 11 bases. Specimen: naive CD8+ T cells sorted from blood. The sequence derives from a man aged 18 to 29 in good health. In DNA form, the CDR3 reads TGTGCCAGCAGCCCAGGACTAGCGGGTAGCTCCTACAATGAGCAGTTCTTC. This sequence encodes CASSPGLAGSSYNEQFF.